This TCR beta chain was captured in a study of Ad26.COV2.S vaccination and SARS-CoV-2 variants. Study-wide background: Doses of Ad26.COV2.S were injected into muscle once or twice, 56 days apart.

Treatment meaning: 15 to 20 received Ad26.COV2.S at low or high dose, single or two shots; about 5 received placebo; per-sample allocation not given. Samples came from day 63 after the first vaccine or placebo injection. Donation was by an adult aged 18-55 years who was in Boston. Concerning this clone: The antigen is unknown. Mismatch with germline at one junction end may stem from a read error.

Germline-derived CDR1 and CDR2 are LNHDA and SQIVND (reference sequence). CDR3 length: 15 amino acids. General study findings and limits: Following vaccination, spike-specific CD8+ and CD4+ T cell responses reportedly exhibited substantial breadth.

This table comes from immunoSEQ multiplex PCR, and its TCRdb copy is limited to in-frame clones, with some not included. The table lists 400,000 to 450,000 clones, 75% to 95% of them singletons, with 12% in the top ten. The sample was peripheral blood, taken in a trial of Ad26.COV2.S vaccine versus placebo. V and J are TRBV19 and TRBJ1-1; D is unresolved. The clonotype was recovered from a person aged 18 to 59 who received the Ad26.COV2.S COVID-19 vaccine or a placebo. The CDR3 sequence: CASSLDLRLNTEAFF. The CDR3, as DNA: TGTGCCAGTAGTTTAGACCTGAGGTTGAACACTGAAGCTTTCTTT. The full variable domain, completed using reference TRBV19 and TRBJ1-1, is DGGITQSPKYLFRKEGQNVTLSCEQNLNHDAMYWYRQDPGQGLRLIYYSQIVNDFQKGDIAEGYSVSREKKESFPLTVTSAQKNPTAFYLCASSLDLRLNTEAFFGQGTRLTVV.